This entry lists 25 T cell receptor beta chains sequenced from one sample in a study of T cell responses to AZD1222 COVID-19 vaccine. TCRdb keeps only in-frame clones here, not all; method: immunoSEQ multiplex PCR. This table holds 150,000 to 200,000 clones, over 90% found once. This specimen consisted of peripheral blood, obtained on day 0 of AZD1222 vaccination. The source is an adult in good health.

The chain recombines TRBV12-3 or TRBV12-4 with TRBJ1-1; D may be TRBD1 (5 bases). The CDR3 sequence is 12 residues long. Trimming cost V 3 bases and J 4 bases, with 6 bases left between them. Here the CDR3 reads CASSLRGTEAFF. The DNA for the CDR3 is TGTGCCAGCAGTTTGAGGGGCACTGAAGCTTTCTTT.

This chain joins TRBV3-1 (or the pseudogene TRBV3-2) and TRBJ1-2, with TRBD1 matching over 7 bases. Trimming took 4 bases from V and 6 from J; bases not matched to a gene: 2. Germline V gene data show CDR1 as LGHDT and CDR2 as YNNKEL (reference sequence). The CDR3 consists of 12 residues. The CDR3 nucleotides read TGTGCCAGCAGCCCTACAGGGGATGGCTACACCTTC. It yields the protein CASSPTGDGYTF.

This rearrangement joins TRBV7-6 to TRBJ1-2; D remains ambiguous. Germline lookup yields CDR1 SGHVS and CDR2 FNYEAQ. Trimming cost V 1 base and J 4 bases, with 7 bases left between them. CDR3 length equals 13 residues. CDR3 sequence (DNA): TGTGCCAGCAGCTTAGATCCTCTCTATGGCTACACCTTC. Encoded protein: CASSLDPLYGYTF. Drawing the rest from reference TRBV7-6 and TRBJ1-2, the complete variable domain is GAGVSQSPRYKVTKRGQDVALRCDPISGHVSLYWYRQALGQGPEFLTYFNYEAQQDKSGLPNDRFSAERPEGSISTLTIQRTEQRDSAMYRCASSLDPLYGYTFGSGTRLTVV.

The CDR3 DNA reads as TGTGCCAGCAGCTCAAGAACAGGGGCCTCGAACACCGGGGAGCTGTTTTTT. Its protein product is CASSSRTGASNTGELFF. The chain couples TRBV7-8 to TRBJ2-2, with 7 nucleotides matching TRBD1. The length of the CDR3 is 17 residues. CDR1 and CDR2 (germline): SGHVS, FQNEAQ. J gave up 0 bases and V 4 bases, and 8 bases lay outside the gene matches.

The chain has TRBV19 and TRBJ2-3; D perhaps matches TRBD2 (6 bases). This CDR3 contains 15 residues. Germline V gives CDR1 LNHDA, CDR2 SQIVND (reference sequence). Trimming took off 7 bases at V and 4 bases at J, with 18 bases between the two ends. CDR3 sequence (DNA): TGTGCCAGTACCTCTTACCACGGGAGTGCAGATACGCAGTATTTT. This sequence encodes CASTSYHGSADTQYF.

V and J are TRBV6-5 and TRBJ1-4; D may be TRBD1 (5 bases). From germline, CDR1 is MNHEY and CDR2 SVGAGI. The germline V and J ends were trimmed by 1 base and 8 bases, with 17 bases remaining between them. There are 16 residues in the CDR3. The CDR3 loop is CASSYLGTEGSEKLFF. In DNA, the CDR3 is TGTGCCAGCAGTTACTTGGGGACGGAGGGTAGCGAAAAACTGTTTTTT.

The CDR3 bases are TGTGCCAGCAGCCAAGTCACCGGGGAGACTGAAGCTTTCTTT. Encoded protein: CASSQVTGETEAFF. The J gene is TRBJ1-1, the V gene TRBV3-1 (or the pseudogene TRBV3-2); D is undetermined. V was pared by 1 base and J by 5 bases, with 11 bases between. Germline CDR1 is LGHDT and CDR2 is YNNKEL (reference sequence). This CDR3 has 14 residues.

The rearrangement joins TRBV13 to TRBJ1-2; D uncertain. Germline lookup yields CDR1 PRHDT and CDR2 FYEKMQ (reference sequence). The CDR3 sequence is 13 residues long. V gave up 1 base and J gave up 0 bases, with 3 bases separating them. CDR3 protein: CASSLATNYGYTF. The CDR3 bases are TGTGCCAGCAGCTTAGCCACTAACTATGGCTACACCTTC.

The chain has TRBV5-1 and TRBJ1-6, with TRBD1 identical over 8 bases. The J segment lost 9 bases and the V segment lost 0 bases, leaving 2 bases of the junction unmatched. This CDR3 spans 14 amino acids. CDR1 and CDR2 (germline): SGHRS, YFSETQ. CDR3 residues: CASSLGQGASPLHF. CDR3 bases: TGCGCCAGCAGCTTGGGCCAGGGGGCTTCACCCCTCCACTTT.

This chain joins TRBV15 and TRBJ1-1; 7 nucleotides align to TRBD1. Germline V lookup: CDR1 LNHNV, CDR2 YYDKDF (reference sequence). Germline trimming cut 7 bases from V and 1 base from J; bases unmatched to any gene: 6. The CDR3 covers 14 residues. This CDR3 reads CATIERDRNTEAFF. In DNA, the CDR3 is TGTGCCACCATCGAGAGGGACAGGAACACTGAAGCTTTCTTT.

The chain carries TRBV11-2 and TRBJ2-1, with D perhaps matching TRBD1 or TRBD2 (5 bases each). Germline V lookup: CDR1 SGHAT, CDR2 FQNNGV. Trimming left V 5 bases short and J 15 bases short, with 17 bases between. CDR3 length: 12 amino acids. The CDR3 bases are TGTGCCAGCAGCCGAAACCGGGACCGCCTGTTCTTC. It yields the protein CASSRNRDRLFF.

J is TRBJ2-1 and V is TRBV14; 7 nucleotides align to TRBD1. This CDR3 region has 15 residues. The trim removed 4 bases at V and 7 bases at J, leaving 10 bases unmatched. Germline V gene lookup returns CDR1 SGHDN and CDR2 FVKESK. The CDR3 spells CASSRGQRIGNEQFF. Here the CDR3 DNA reads TGTGCCAGCAGCCGGGGACAGCGGATAGGAAATGAGCAGTTCTTC. The variable domain in full, with the rest retrieved from reference TRBV14 and TRBJ2-1, is EAGVTQFPSHSVIEKGQTVTLRCDPISGHDNLYWYRRVMGKEIKFLLHFVKESKQDESGMPNNRFLAERTGGTYSTLKVQPAELEDSGVYFCASSRGQRIGNEQFFGPGTRLTVL.

V usage is TRBV20-1 and J usage is TRBJ1-1; D is unclear. The V end was cut by 3 bases, the J end by 11 bases, with 13 bases between. The CDR3 is 11 residues long. The germline V gene encodes CDR1 DFQATT and CDR2 SNEGSKA (reference sequence). CDR3: CSASKPTEAFF. CDR3 in DNA: TGCAGTGCTAGCAAGCCAACGGAGGCTTTCTTT.

The chain recombines TRBV13 with TRBJ2-7; 11 bases map to TRBD2. V trimming: 5 bases; J trimming: 0 bases; junction bases outside the gene matches: 6. Germline V gene data show CDR1 as PRHDT and CDR2 as FYEKMQ (reference sequence). CDR3 length: 16 amino acids. The CDR3 nucleotides are TGTGCCAGCAGCCTGCGGACTAGCGGGCTCTCCTACGAGCAGTACTTC. Its translation: CASSLRTSGLSYEQYF.

The V call is TRBV5-1, the J call TRBJ1-5; a possible D gene is TRBD1 (6 bases). The CDR3 covers 13 residues. The germline V gene encodes CDR1 SGHRS and CDR2 YFSETQ. Trimming removed 3 bases at V and 7 bases at J, with 11 bases between. The CDR3 coding sequence is TGCGCCAGCAGCTCGATGACAGGACAGCCCCAGCATTTT. This encodes CASSSMTGQPQHF.

The chain employs TRBV18 and TRBJ1-1; TRBD1 matches 10 bases. CDR1 is KGHSH, CDR2 LQKENI, per germline. Germline trimming cut 5 bases from V and 4 bases from J; bases unmatched to any gene: 13. This CDR3 comprises 17 residues. CDR3 bases: TGTGCCAGCTCATACCCGGGACAGGGGACAGGTATCACTGAAGCTTTCTTT. This encodes CASSYPGQGTGITEAFF.

The chain joins TRBV5-1 to TRBJ2-3; 9 nucleotides agree with TRBD2. CDR3 size: 17 residues. V lost 1 base, J lost 0 bases, and 6 bases stayed unmatched. Germline CDR1 SGHRS, CDR2 YFSETQ. CDR3 bases: TGCGCCAGCAGCTTGAGCCTAGCGGGGACGAGCACAGATACGCAGTATTTT. Residues: CASSLSLAGTSTDTQYF.

The CDR3 nucleotides are TGTGCCAGCAGCCCCGACTTTTCCGGGGAGCTGTTTTTT. Translating gives CASSPDFSGELFF. The chain employs TRBV11-2 and TRBJ2-2, with D unresolved. CDR1 is SGHAT and CDR2 is FQNNGV in the germline V gene. The length of the CDR3 is 13 residues. Trimming pared 5 bases from V and 6 bases from J, leaving 10 bases between.

The chain has TRBV6-6 and TRBJ1-1, with 9 bases matching TRBD1. Germline CDR1 MNHNY, CDR2 SVGAGI (reference sequence). The CDR3 sequence is 15 residues long. V lost 5 bases and J lost 6; bases outside the gene matches: 10. CDR3 sequence: CASSGSGTGIAEAFF. The CDR3 nucleotides read TGTGCCAGCAGTGGATCCGGGACAGGGATCGCTGAAGCTTTCTTT.

The chain couples TRBV29-1 to TRBJ2-5; possible D gene TRBD2, 6 bases. V was shortened by 7 bases and J by 7 bases, with 13 bases between the two germline ends. In germline, CDR1 is SQVTM, CDR2 ANQGSEA. The CDR3 loop spans 11 amino acids. This CDR3 is CSGNSGGTQYF. CDR3 coding DNA: TGCAGCGGGAATAGCGGCGGGACCCAGTACTTC.

V usage is TRBV27 and J usage is TRBJ2-5; 8 nucleotides line up with TRBD2. The CDR3 runs to 17 residues. Germline assignment: CDR1 MNHEY and CDR2 SMNVEV (reference sequence). The junction had 10 bases not matched to a gene; V was cut back by 2 bases and J by 2 bases. CDR3 bases: TGTGCCAGCAGTTTAGTTAGCGGGGCGGAGGTACAAGAGACCCAGTACTTC. Translation: CASSLVSGAEVQETQYF.

This clone has a single count. The J gene is TRBJ2-7, the V gene TRBV12-3 or TRBV12-4; D remains unclear. Trimming pared 4 bases from V and 3 bases from J, leaving 7 bases between. The CDR3 runs 12 residues. CDR3 region: CASSSWSYEQYF. CDR3 sequence (DNA): TGTGCCAGCAGTTCCTGGAGCTACGAGCAGTACTTC.

This rearrangement joins TRBV19 to TRBJ2-2; 11 nucleotides match TRBD1. The ends lost 5 bases at V and 7 bases at J; junction bases unmatched: 9. CDR1 and CDR2 (germline): LNHDA, SQIVND (reference sequence). This CDR3 is built from 16 residues. CDR3 region: CASSAPGQGDGGELFF. CDR3 bases: TGTGCCAGTAGTGCTCCGGGACAGGGGGACGGCGGGGAGCTGTTTTTT.

The genes are TRBV2 and TRBJ2-7; D is uncertain. From germline, CDR1 is SNHLY and CDR2 FYNNEI. This CDR3 has 13 amino acids. Trimming took off 3 bases at V and 3 bases at J, with 9 bases between the two ends. The CDR3 DNA reads as TGTGCCAGCAGTGAGCCAGCAGGCTACGAGCAGTACTTC. It is translated as CASSEPAGYEQYF.

The chain is built from TRBV7-9 and TRBJ2-2; D might be TRBD1 or TRBD2, each matching 5 bases. The V gene lost 2 bases and the J gene lost 4 bases, with 11 bases spanning the gap. This CDR3 region has 15 residues. Per germline, CDR1 SEHNR and CDR2 FQNEAQ (reference sequence). CDR3 region: CASSLLGDGTGELFF. The CDR3 bases are TGTGCCAGCAGCTTACTCGGGGACGGCACCGGGGAGCTGTTTTTT.